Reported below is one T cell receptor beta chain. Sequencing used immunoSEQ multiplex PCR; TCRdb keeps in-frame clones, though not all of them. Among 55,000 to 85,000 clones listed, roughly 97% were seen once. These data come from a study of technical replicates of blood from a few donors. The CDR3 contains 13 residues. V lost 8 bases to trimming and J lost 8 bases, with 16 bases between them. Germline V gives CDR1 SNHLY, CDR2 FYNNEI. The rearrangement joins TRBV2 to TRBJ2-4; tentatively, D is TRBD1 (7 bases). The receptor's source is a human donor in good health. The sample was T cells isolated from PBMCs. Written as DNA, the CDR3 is TGTGCCAGCGCTCAGGGGGGAGTGGACATTCAGTACTTC. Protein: CASAQGGVDIQYF. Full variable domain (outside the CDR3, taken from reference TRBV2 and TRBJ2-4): EPEVTQTPSHQVTQMGQEVILRCVPISNHLYFYWYRQILGQKVEFLVSFYNNEISEKSEIFDDQFSVERPDGSNFTLKIRSTKLEDSAMYFCASAQGGVDIQYFGAGTRLSVL.